This T cell receptor beta chain was captured by sequencing in a study of blood T cells in healthy people across ages. This clonotype was seen a handful of times. Its antigen remains unknown. The CDR3 is made up of 14 amino acids. V lost 6 bases and J lost 7, with 19 bases in between. Germline V gives CDR1 MDHEN, CDR2 SYDVKM. A second about 6 to 12 cycle PCR used barcoded and J-beta primers. TCRdb called the 5' RACE reads again in MiXCR, with one record for every CDR3 protein. The top ten hold about 21% of the sample, which has fewer than 2 million distinct CDR3 sequences, about 39% seen once. Study observations and caveats: Naive CD4+ cells and diversity were both higher in long-lived donors than in aged donors.

The sample taken for sequencing was blood. The receptor was derived from a human donor in good health. The rearrangement uses TRBV28 and TRBJ2-7, with D perhaps TRBD1 or TRBD2 (6 bases each). This chain's CDR3 is CASSLWAVGGEQYF. Written as DNA, the CDR3 is TGTGCCAGCAGCCTATGGGCAGTAGGGGGGGAGCAGTACTTC. The full variable domain, with the rest looked up from reference TRBV28 and TRBJ2-7, is DVKVTQSSRYLVKRTGEKVFLECVQDMDHENMFWYRQDPGLGLRLIYFSYDVKMKEKGDIPEGYSVSREKKERFSLILESASTNQTSMYLCASSLWAVGGEQYFGPGTRLTVT.